This TCR beta chain was captured by sequencing in a study of cytomegalovirus exposure and HLA in healthy donors. Notes on the study in general: Cytomegalovirus association was listed for 150 or so TCR beta chains. The finding came from a later analysis; first-cohort TCR clusters tended to co-occur in the approximately 120 validation repertoires. Reported results showed that the classifier diagnosed cytomegalovirus status with high specificity and sensitivity.

In the case of this clone: Its antigen is as yet unknown.

TCRdb's copy holds only in-frame clones and misses some; the assay was immunoSEQ multiplex PCR. The data show around 400,000 clones, about nine tenths seen once. The source is a woman aged 18-30 years in good health and CMV-seronegative. The sample taken for sequencing was PBMCs.

The CDR3 here is CASSPRGVSYNEQFF. The CDR3 nucleotides are TGTGCCAGCAGCCCACGGGGGGTATCCTACAATGAGCAGTTCTTC. The rearrangement links TRBV11-2 to TRBJ2-1, with 7 bases lining up with TRBD2. Germline V gene lookup returns CDR1 SGHAT and CDR2 FQNNGV. This CDR3 comprises 15 residues. Trimming removed 5 bases from V and 1 base from J; junction bases left unmatched: 5. Filled out from reference TRBV11-2 and TRBJ2-1, the complete variable domain reads EAGVAQSPRYKIIEKRQSVAFWCNPISGHATLYWYQQILGQGPKLLIQFQNNGVVDDSQLPKDRFSAERLKGVDSTLKIQPAKLEDSAVYLCASSPRGVSYNEQFFGPGTRLTVL.